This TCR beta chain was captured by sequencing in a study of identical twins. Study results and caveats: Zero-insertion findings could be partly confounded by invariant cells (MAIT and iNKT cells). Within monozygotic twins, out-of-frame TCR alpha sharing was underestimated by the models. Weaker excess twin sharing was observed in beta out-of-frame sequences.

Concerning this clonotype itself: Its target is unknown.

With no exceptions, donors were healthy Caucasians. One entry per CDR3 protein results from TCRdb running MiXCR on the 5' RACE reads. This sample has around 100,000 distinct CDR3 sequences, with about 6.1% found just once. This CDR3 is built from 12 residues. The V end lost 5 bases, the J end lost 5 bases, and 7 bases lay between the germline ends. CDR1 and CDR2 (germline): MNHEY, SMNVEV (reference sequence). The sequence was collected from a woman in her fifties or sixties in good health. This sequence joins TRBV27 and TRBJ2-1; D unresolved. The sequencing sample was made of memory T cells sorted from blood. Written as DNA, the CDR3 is TGTGCCAGCAGTACGGAAGACAATGAGCAGTTCTTC. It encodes CASSTEDNEQFF.